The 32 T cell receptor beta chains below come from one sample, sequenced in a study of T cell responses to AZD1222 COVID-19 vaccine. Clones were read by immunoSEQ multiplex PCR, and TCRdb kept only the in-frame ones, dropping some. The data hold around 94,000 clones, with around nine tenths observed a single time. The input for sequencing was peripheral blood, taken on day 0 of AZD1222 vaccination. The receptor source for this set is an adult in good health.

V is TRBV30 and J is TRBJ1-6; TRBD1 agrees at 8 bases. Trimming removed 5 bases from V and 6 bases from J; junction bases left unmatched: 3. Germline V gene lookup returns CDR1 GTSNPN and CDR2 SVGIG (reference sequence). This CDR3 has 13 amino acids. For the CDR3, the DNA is TGTGCCTGGCGACAGGGGTTTAATTCACCCCTCCACTTT. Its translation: CAWRQGFNSPLHF.

The CDR3 region has the DNA TGTGCCAGCAGCCAGCAGCGGCTAGTTGGGGCCAACGTCCTGACTTTC. It codes for CASSQQRLVGANVLTF. The V call is TRBV3-1 (or the pseudogene TRBV3-2), the J call TRBJ2-6; the D gene is possibly TRBD2 (5 bases). Germline CDR1 reads LGHDT; CDR2 reads YNNKEL (reference sequence). The CDR3 consists of 16 residues. Deletions cut 3 bases from V and 3 bases from J, with 12 bases between.

Here the CDR3 DNA reads TGTGCCAGCTCCCAAAAGACAGGGGGCTTTTCCTACGAGCAGTACTTC. Translated: CASSQKTGGFSYEQYF. This rearrangement joins TRBV18 to TRBJ2-7, with 10 bases lining up with TRBD1. The CDR3 sequence is 16 residues long. Germline V gene sequence: CDR1 KGHSH, CDR2 LQKENI. Trimming removed 6 bases from V and 1 base from J; junction bases left unmatched: 9.

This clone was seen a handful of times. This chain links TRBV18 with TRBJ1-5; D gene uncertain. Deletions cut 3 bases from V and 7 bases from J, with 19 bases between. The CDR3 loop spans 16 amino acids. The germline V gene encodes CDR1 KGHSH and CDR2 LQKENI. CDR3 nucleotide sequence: TGTGCCAGCTCACCCAACCACATTCGGGCTGAACAGCCCCAGCATTTT. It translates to CASSPNHIRAEQPQHF.

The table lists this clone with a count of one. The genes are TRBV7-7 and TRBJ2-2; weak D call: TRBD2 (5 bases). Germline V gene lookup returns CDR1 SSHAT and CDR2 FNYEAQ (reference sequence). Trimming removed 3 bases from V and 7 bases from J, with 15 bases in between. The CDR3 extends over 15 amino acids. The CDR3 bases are TGTGCCAGCAGCTTCGGGCCTCCCCGGGACGGGGAGCTGTTTTTT. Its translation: CASSFGPPRDGELFF.

This CDR3 is CASSFIESGNTIYF. In nucleotides, the CDR3 is TGTGCCAGCAGCTTTATTGAGTCTGGAAACACCATATATTTT. The chain employs TRBV5-4 and TRBJ1-3, with D unclear. Looked up from germline, CDR1 is SGHNT and CDR2 is YYREEE (reference sequence). V lost 2 bases to trimming and J lost 1 base, with 7 bases between them. CDR3 length: 14 residues.

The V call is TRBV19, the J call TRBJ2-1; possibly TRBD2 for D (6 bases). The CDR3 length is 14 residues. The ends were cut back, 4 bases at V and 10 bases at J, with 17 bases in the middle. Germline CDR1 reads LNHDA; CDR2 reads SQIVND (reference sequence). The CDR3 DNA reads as TGTGCCAGTAGTAGGAGGGTTCCACCTGAGGAGCAGTTCTTC. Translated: CASSRRVPPEEQFF.

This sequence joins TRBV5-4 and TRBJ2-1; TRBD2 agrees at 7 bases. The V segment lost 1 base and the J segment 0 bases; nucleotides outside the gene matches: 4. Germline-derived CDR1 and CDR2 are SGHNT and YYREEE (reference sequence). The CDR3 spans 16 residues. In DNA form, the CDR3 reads TGTGCCAGCAGCTTGAATAGCGGGCTCTCCTACAATGAGCAGTTCTTC. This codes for CASSLNSGLSYNEQFF.

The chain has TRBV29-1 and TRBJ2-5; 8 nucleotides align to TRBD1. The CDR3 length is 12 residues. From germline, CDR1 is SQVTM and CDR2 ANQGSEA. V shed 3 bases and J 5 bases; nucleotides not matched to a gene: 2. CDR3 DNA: TGCAGCGTTGACACAGGGGGGGAGACCCAGTACTTC. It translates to CSVDTGGETQYF.

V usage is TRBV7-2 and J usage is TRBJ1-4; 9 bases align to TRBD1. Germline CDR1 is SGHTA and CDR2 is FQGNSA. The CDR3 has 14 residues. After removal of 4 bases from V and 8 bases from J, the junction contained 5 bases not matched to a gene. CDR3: CASSWDRVGEKLFF. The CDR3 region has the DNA TGTGCCAGCAGCTGGGACAGGGTGGGAGAAAAACTGTTTTTT. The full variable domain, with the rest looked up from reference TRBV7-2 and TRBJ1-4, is GAGVSQSPSNKVTEKGKDVELRCDPISGHTALYWYRQSLGQGLEFLIYFQGNSAPDKSGLPSDRFSAERTGGSVSTLTIQRTQQEDSAVYLCASSWDRVGEKLFFGSGTQLSVL.

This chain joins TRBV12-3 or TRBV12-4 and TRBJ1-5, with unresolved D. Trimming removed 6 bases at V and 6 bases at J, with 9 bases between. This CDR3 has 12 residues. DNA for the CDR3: TGTGCCAGCAGCATAGGGCCTCAGCCCCAGCATTTT. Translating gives CASSIGPQPQHF.

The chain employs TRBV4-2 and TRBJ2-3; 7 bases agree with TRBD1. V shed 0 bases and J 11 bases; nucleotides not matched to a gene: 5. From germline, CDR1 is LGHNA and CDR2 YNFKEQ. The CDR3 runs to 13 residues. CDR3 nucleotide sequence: TGTGCCAGCAGCCAAGAGGAGGCAGGGGGGCAGTATTTT. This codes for CASSQEEAGGQYF.

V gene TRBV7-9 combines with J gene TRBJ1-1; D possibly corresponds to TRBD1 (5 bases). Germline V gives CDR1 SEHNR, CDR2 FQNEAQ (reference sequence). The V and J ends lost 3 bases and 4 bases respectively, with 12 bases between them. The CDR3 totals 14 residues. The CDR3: CASSLALGGTEAFF. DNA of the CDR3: TGTGCCAGCAGCTTGGCCCTCGGGGGCACTGAAGCTTTCTTT.

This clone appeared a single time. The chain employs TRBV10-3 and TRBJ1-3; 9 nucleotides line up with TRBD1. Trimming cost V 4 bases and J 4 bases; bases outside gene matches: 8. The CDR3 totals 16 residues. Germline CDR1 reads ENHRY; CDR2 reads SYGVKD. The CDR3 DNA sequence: TGTGCCATCAGTGCGGCGGGACAGGGTGTAGGAAACACCATATATTTT. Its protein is CAISAAGQGVGNTIYF.

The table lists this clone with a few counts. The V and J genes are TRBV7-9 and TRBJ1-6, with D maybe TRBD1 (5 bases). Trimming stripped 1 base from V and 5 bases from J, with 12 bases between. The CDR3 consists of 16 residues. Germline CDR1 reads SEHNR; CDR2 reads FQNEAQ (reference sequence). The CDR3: CASSLVRASNNSPLHF. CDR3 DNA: TGTGCCAGCAGCTTAGTCAGGGCTAGTAATAATTCACCCCTCCACTTT.

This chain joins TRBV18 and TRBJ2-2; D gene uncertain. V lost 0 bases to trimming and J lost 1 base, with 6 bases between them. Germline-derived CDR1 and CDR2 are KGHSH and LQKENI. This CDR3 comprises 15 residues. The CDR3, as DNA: TGTGCCAGCTCACCACCGGTCAGGAACACCGGGGAGCTGTTTTTT. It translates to CASSPPVRNTGELFF.

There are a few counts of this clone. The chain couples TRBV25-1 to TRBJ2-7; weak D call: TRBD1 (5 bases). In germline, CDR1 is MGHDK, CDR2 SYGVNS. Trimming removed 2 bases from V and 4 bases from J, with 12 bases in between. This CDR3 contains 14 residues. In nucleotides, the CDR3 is TGTGCCAGCAGTGAAGGAAGGACACATTACGAGCAGTACTTC. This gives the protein CASSEGRTHYEQYF.

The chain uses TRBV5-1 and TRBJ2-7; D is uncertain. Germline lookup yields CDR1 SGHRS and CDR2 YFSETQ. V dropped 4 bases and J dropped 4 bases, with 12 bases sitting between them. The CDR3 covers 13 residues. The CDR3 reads CASSQFSGYEQYF. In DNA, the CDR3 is TGCGCCAGCAGCCAATTCTCGGGTTACGAGCAGTACTTC.

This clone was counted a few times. As DNA, the CDR3 is TGCGCCAGCAGCTCAACAGGGGGACTCAACTATGGCTACACCTTC. Amino acids: CASSSTGGLNYGYTF. This chain links TRBV5-1 with TRBJ1-2; TRBD1 aligns across 8 bases. Trimming removed 3 bases from V and 2 bases from J; junction bases left unmatched: 6. Germline V gene lookup returns CDR1 SGHRS and CDR2 YFSETQ. The CDR3 extends over 15 amino acids.

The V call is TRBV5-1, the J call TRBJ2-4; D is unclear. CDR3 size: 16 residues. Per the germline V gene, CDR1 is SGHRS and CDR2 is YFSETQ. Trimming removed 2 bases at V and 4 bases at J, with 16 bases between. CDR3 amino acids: CASSLPGQRRKNIQYF. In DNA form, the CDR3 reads TGCGCCAGCAGCTTACCGGGCCAAAGACGAAAAAACATTCAGTACTTC. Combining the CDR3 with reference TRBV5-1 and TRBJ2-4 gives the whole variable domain KAGVTQTPRYLIKTRGQQVTLSCSPISGHRSVSWYQQTPGQGLQFLFEYFSETQRNKGNFPGRFSGRQFSNSRSEMNVSTLELGDSALYLCASSLPGQRRKNIQYFGAGTRLSVL.

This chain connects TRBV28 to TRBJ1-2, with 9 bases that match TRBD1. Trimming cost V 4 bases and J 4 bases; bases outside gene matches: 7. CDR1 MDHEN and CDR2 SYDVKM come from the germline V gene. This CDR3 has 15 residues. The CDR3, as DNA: TGTGCCAGCAGTTCAACAGGGGGCGTTAGCTATGGCTACACCTTC. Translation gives CASSSTGGVSYGYTF.

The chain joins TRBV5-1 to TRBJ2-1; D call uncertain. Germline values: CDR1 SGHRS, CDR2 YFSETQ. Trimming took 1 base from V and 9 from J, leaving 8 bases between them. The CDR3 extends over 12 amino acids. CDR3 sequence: CASSLMGFEQFF. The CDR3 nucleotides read TGCGCCAGCAGCTTGATGGGTTTTGAGCAGTTCTTC.

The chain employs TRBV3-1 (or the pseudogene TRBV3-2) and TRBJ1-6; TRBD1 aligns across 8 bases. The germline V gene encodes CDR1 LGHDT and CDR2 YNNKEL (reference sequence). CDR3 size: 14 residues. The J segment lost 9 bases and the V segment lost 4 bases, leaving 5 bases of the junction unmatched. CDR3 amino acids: CASSPGGEASPLHF. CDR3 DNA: TGTGCCAGCAGCCCAGGGGGCGAGGCTTCACCCCTCCACTTT.

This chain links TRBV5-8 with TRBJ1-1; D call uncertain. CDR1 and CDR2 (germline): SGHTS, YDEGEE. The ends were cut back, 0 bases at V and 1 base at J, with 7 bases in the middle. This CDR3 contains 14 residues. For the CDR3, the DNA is TGTGCCAGCAGCTTGGTAGGCAGGAACACTGAAGCTTTCTTT. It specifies CASSLVGRNTEAFF.

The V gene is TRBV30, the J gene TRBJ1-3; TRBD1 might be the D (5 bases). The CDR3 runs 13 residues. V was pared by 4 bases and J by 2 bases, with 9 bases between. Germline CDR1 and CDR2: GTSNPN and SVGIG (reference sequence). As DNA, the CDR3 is TGTGCCTGGACTCCGACAGCTGGAAACACCATATATTTT. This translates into CAWTPTAGNTIYF.

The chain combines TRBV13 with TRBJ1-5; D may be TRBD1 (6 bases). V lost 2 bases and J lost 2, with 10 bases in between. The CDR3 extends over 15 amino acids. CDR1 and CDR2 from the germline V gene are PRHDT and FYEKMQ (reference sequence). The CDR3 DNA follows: TGTGCCAGCAGCTTACGCAGGGGAGGCAATCAGCCCCAGCATTTT. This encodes CASSLRRGGNQPQHF.

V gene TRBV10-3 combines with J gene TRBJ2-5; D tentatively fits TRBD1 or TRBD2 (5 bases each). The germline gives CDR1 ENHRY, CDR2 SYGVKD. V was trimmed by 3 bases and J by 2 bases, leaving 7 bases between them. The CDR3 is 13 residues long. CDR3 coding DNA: TGTGCCATCAGTGATGGGGGACAAGAGACCCAGTACTTC. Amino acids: CAISDGGQETQYF.

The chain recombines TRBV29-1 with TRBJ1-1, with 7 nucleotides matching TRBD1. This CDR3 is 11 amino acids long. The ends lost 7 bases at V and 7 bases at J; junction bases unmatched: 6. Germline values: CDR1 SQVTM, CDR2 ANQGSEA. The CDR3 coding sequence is TGCAGCGCCCAGGGGGTGAGTGAAGCTTTCTTT. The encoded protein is CSAQGVSEAFF. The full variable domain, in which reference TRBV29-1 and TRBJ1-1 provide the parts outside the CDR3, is SAVISQKPSRDICQRGTSLTIQCQVDSQVTMMFWYRQQPGQSLTLIATANQGSEATYESGFVIDKFPISRPNLTFSTLTVSNMSPEDSSIYLCSAQGVSEAFFGQGTRLTVV.

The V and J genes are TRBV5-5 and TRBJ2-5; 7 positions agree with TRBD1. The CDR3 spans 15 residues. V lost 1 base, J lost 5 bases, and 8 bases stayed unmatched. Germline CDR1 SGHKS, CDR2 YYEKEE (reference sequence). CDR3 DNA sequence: TGTGCCAGCAGCTTGATTAGGGGGCTGGGTGAGACCCAGTACTTC. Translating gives CASSLIRGLGETQYF.

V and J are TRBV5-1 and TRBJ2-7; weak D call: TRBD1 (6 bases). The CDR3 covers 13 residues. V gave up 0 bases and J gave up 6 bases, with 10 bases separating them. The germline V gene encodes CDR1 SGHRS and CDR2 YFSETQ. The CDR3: CASSLGAGVEQYF. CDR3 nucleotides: TGCGCCAGCAGCTTGGGGGCAGGGGTCGAGCAGTACTTC.

CDR3 nucleotide sequence: TGTGCCAGCAGCCAAGTTACGGCAGGGAGTTCACCCCTCCACTTT. It specifies CASSQVTAGSSPLHF. This rearrangement joins TRBV3-1 (or the pseudogene TRBV3-2) to TRBJ1-6; D is possibly TRBD1 (5 bases). With 1 base removed from V and 9 bases from J, the gap between germline ends came to 13 bases. Germline CDR1 is LGHDT and CDR2 is YNNKEL (reference sequence). The CDR3 extends over 15 amino acids.

For the CDR3, the DNA is TGTGCCAGCAGCGTAGCAGGCCCTGATGAAAAACTGTTTTTT. It specifies CASSVAGPDEKLFF. The rearrangement uses TRBV9 and TRBJ1-4; D ambiguous. Deletions cut 0 bases from V and 6 bases from J, with 9 bases between. Germline assignment: CDR1 SGDLS and CDR2 YYNGEE. The CDR3 sequence is 14 residues long.